The 5 T cell receptor beta chains below were found in one sample sequenced in a study of T cells in Graves' hyperthyroidism and ophthalmopathy. The source material, RNA transcripts, was used to amplify TCR beta CDR3 regions. Using the HTBI primer set, a first-round RT-PCR was run on the TCR CDR3. MiXCR, run by TCRdb on the multiplex PCR reads, gives a single entry per CDR3 protein. The sample holds 500,000 to 600,000 distinct CDR3 sequences, roughly a sixth seen once. Sequenced material: blood. Receptors were obtained from a woman aged 18-30 years with Graves' hyperthyroidism.

This clonotype was detected a few times. The chain couples TRBV19 to TRBJ2-3; the D is unclear. The CDR3 covers 16 residues. Trimming removed 10 bases at V and 4 bases at J, with 24 bases between. The germline V gene encodes CDR1 LNHDA and CDR2 SQIVND (reference sequence). CDR3 loop: CATTVRFSPPADTQYF. CDR3 nucleotide sequence: TGTGCCACAACGGTTAGATTCTCCCCCCCCGCAGATACGCAGTATTTT.

A few counts support this clonotype. This chain connects TRBV7-2 to TRBJ2-3, with 8 nucleotides matching TRBD1. Unmatched junction bases numbered 20, after V lost 5 bases and J lost 4 bases. Germline V CDR1 and CDR2: SGHTA, FQGNSA. This CDR3 has 19 residues. The CDR3 loop is CASSVDREVGQGWADTQYF. The CDR3 nucleotides read TGTGCCAGCAGCGTGGACAGGGAGGTTGGACAGGGCTGGGCAGATACGCAGTATTTT.

The chain combines TRBV10-3 with TRBJ2-3; 9 bases are shared with TRBD1. The germline V gene has CDR1 ENHRY and CDR2 SYGVKD. CDR3 size: 16 residues. Trimming removed 4 bases from V and 4 bases from J; junction bases left unmatched: 9. CDR3 coding DNA: TGTGCCATCAGTGGGCCGGGACAGGGTCAGGCAGATACGCAGTATTTT. This translates into CAISGPGQGQADTQYF.

This clonotype has just a few counts. The CDR3 here is CASSRQGNRGYTF. Here the CDR3 DNA reads TGTGCCAGCAGTCGACAGGGTAACCGGGGCTACACCTTC. V gene TRBV6-1 combines with J gene TRBJ1-2; TRBD1 agrees at 7 bases. The CDR3 spans 13 residues. Germline V gene data show CDR1 as MNHNS and CDR2 as SASEGT. The junction had 8 bases not matched to a gene; V was cut back by 5 bases and J by 8 bases.

Only a few counts were recorded for this clonotype. This chain uses TRBV7-3 with TRBJ1-1; D possibly corresponds to TRBD1 (5 bases). The V end lost 4 bases, the J end lost 5 bases, and 17 bases lay between the germline ends. CDR1 is SGHTA and CDR2 is FQGTGA in the germline V gene. The CDR3 loop spans 15 amino acids. In DNA, the CDR3 is TGTGCCAGCAGCTCCGCGGCCGGGGCTAGTACTGAAGCTTTCTTT. Translation: CASSSAAGASTEAFF.